This T cell receptor beta chain is drawn from a study of early T cells in non-severe SARS-CoV-2 infection. TCRdb fed the 5' RACE reads into MiXCR, producing one record per CDR3 protein. The sample consists of 99,000 or so distinct CDR3 sequences, approximately 16% of them appearing once. This clonotype was found a few times. The CDR3 is made up of 14 amino acids. Germline CDR1 and CDR2: DFQATT and SNEGSKA (reference sequence). With 7 bases clipped from V and 10 bases from J, the junction kept 13 bases outside the gene matches. This receptor was taken from an adult who was a healthcare worker with PCR-confirmed SARS-CoV-2 infection or an uninfected control (not recorded which). Sequencing was done on a sample of whole blood. This sequence joins TRBV20-1 and TRBJ1-6; TRBD1 matches 7 bases. This chain's CDR3 is CSVKSGTEESPLHF. The CDR3 DNA sequence: TGCAGTGTGAAGTCCGGGACAGAGGAATCACCCCTCCACTTT.